This T cell receptor beta chain stems from a study of blood T cell repertoires in COVID-19. This clone was detected only once. Authors' processing steps: The authors estimated nucleated cell counts from reference gene primer amplification. TCRdb's copy holds only in-frame clones and misses some; the assay was immunoSEQ multiplex PCR. Clonal size and the V and J genes are those of that table, whereas D and trimming came from the DNA. The sample comprises 270,000 or so clones, approximately 87% of which are singletons, and about 12% rests with the top ten. The junction had 8 bases not matched to a gene; V was cut back by 4 bases and J by 5 bases. The CDR3 loop spans 15 amino acids. CDR1 is SEHNR and CDR2 is FQNEAQ in the germline V gene (reference sequence).

Material for sequencing was peripheral blood. This TCR was sampled from a woman aged 25 to 45 with COVID-19, enrolled during active disease. The V call is TRBV7-9, the J call TRBJ1-2; 9 bases agree with TRBD1. CDR3 protein: CASSSGQGRDYGYTF. CDR3 sequence (DNA): TGTGCCAGCAGCTCCGGACAGGGGAGAGATTATGGCTACACCTTC. The full variable domain, rest sourced from reference TRBV7-9 and TRBJ1-2, is DTGVSQNPRHKITKRGQNVTFRCDPISEHNRLYWYRQTLGQGPEFLTYFQNEAQLEKSRLLSDRFSAERPKGSFSTLEIQRTEQGDSAMYLCASSSGQGRDYGYTFGSGTRLTVV.